A selection of T cell receptor beta chains follows, all from one sample in a study of T cells in Graves' hyperthyroidism and ophthalmopathy. Using its own MiXCR run on the multiplex PCR reads, TCRdb lists one record per CDR3 protein. The sample has under 70,000 distinct CDR3 sequences, around 50% seen once; the top ten hold more than 3%. Sequencing was carried out using blood. The receptor set was obtained from a woman aged 55 to 70 with Graves' ophthalmopathy. Both conserved end residues are part of each CDR3.

v_gene	CDR3aa
TRBV10-3	CATLADRGGKTQYF
TRBV12-3/TRBV12-4	CASNPTGGRGQPQHF
TRBV5-1	CASSLQGMTTYEQYF
TRBV7-3	CASSKRTGTSNTGELFF
TRBV4-3	CASSPTTASDEQFF
TRBV29-1	CSVAGTSGRVYHEQYF
TRBV20-1	CSARWGSSGRRSSYNEQFF
TRBV6-1	CASSVTASNQPQHF
TRBV20-1	CSAGTRRTDTQYF
TRBV7-2	CASSLAGRNYGYTF
TRBV18	CASSPSGTGGVNTEAFF
TRBV20-1	CSASTQNNEKLFF
TRBV19	CASGQTSYNEQFF
TRBV5-6	CASSLRSVSGANVLTF
TRBV6-5	CASSSTGPYEQYF
TRBV6-6	CASSPGAYGYTF